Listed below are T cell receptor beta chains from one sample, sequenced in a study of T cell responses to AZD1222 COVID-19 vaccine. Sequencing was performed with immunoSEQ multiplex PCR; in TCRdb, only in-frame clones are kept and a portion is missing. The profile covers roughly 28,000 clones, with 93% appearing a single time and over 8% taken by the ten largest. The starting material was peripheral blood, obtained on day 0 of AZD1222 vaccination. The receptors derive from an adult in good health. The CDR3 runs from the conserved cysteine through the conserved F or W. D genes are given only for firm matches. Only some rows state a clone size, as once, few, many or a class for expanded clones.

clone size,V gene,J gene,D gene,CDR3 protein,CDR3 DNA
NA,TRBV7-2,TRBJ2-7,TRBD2,CASSFSGSPYEQYF,TGTGCCAGCAGCTTTAGCGGGTCCCCCTACGAGCAGTACTTC
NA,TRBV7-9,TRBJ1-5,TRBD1,CASSSSRDRVGQPQHF,TGTGCCAGCAGCTCCTCCCGGGACAGGGTGGGTCAGCCCCAGCATTTT
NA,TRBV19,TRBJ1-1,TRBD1,CASSLTGGNEAFF,TGTGCCAGTAGCCTGACAGGGGGCAATGAAGCTTTCTTT
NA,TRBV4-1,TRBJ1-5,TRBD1,CASSQDPGQGAHQPQHF,TGCGCCAGCAGCCAAGATCCGGGACAGGGGGCGCATCAGCCCCAGCATTTT
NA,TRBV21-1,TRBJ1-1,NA,CASSTPGGPGTEAFF,TGTGCCAGCAGCACCCCGGGCGGGCCAGGGACTGAAGCTTTCTTT
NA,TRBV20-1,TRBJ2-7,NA,CSASRGSYEQYF,TGCAGTGCTAGTCGCGGATCCTACGAGCAGTACTTC
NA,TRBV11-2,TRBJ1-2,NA,CASSPWGRQGYGYTF,TGTGCCAGCAGCCCTTGGGGCAGGCAAGGCTATGGCTACACCTTC
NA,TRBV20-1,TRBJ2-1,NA,CSARVLPGEFF,TGCAGTGCTAGGGTTCTCCCAGGGGAGTTCTTC
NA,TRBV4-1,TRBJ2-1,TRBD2,CASSQDPLSGGAYEQFF,TGCGCCAGCAGCCAAGATCCTCTTAGCGGGGGGGCGTATGAGCAGTTCTTC
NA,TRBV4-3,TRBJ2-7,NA,CASSQLRDTSYEQYF,TGCGCCAGCAGCCAGCTCCGGGACACCTCCTACGAGCAGTACTTC
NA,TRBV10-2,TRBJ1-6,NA,CASTPGKKSPLHF,TGCGCCAGCACCCCCGGAAAGAAATCACCCCTCCACTTT
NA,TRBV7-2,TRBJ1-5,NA,CASSPARVGRQPQHF,TGTGCCAGCAGCCCCGCCAGGGTGGGGAGGCAGCCCCAGCATTTT
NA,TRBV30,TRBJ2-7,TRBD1,CAWSVRTGWYEQYF,TGTGCCTGGAGTGTACGGACAGGGTGGTACGAGCAGTACTTC
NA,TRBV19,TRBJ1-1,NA,CASSKGPGTNTEAFF,TGTGCCAGTAGCAAGGGCCCAGGAACGAACACGGAAGCTTTCTTT
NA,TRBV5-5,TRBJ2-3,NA,CASSLSPRTPTDTQYF,TGTGCCAGCAGCTTAAGTCCCCGGACTCCGACAGATACGCAGTATTTT
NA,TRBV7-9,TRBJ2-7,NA,CASSLSGIHSYEQYF,TGTGCCAGCAGCTTATCTGGGATTCACTCCTACGAGCAGTACTTC
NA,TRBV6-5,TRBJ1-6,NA,CASGKGGIGSPLHF,TGTGCCAGCGGAAAAGGGGGTATAGGTTCACCCCTCCACTTT
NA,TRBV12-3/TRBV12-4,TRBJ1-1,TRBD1,CASSPSQQGGAFF,TGTGCCAGCAGTCCGAGCCAGCAGGGGGGAGCTTTCTTT
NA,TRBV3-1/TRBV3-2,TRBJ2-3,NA,CASSQDLPDTQYF,TGTGCCAGCAGCCAAGATCTCCCAGATACGCAGTATTTT
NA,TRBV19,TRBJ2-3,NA,CASSIGPFSTDTQYF,TGTGCCAGTAGTATAGGTCCGTTTAGCACAGATACGCAGTATTTT
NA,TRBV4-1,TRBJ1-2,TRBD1,CASSQVPRIGQGTYGYTF,TGCGCCAGCAGCCAAGTCCCGCGTATAGGACAGGGGACCTATGGCTACACCTTC
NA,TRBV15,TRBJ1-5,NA,CATRLVGGEDQPQHF,TGTGCCACCAGACTGGTAGGGGGGGAGGATCAGCCCCAGCATTTT
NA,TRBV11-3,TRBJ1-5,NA,CASSLRGGNQPQHF,TGTGCCAGCAGCTTAAGGGGAGGCAATCAGCCCCAGCATTTT
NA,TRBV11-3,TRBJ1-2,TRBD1,CASSSRTGRGYTF,TGTGCCAGCAGCTCCCGGACAGGTCGAGGCTACACCTTC
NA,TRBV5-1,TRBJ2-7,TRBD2,CASSFRASGAYEQYF,TGCGCCAGCAGCTTCCGGGCTAGCGGGGCCTACGAGCAGTACTTC
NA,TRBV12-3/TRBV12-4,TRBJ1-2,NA,CATSGRNYGYTF,TGTGCCACCTCCGGGCGGAACTATGGCTACACCTTC
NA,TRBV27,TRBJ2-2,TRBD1,CASSSRTGKAGELFF,TGTGCCAGCAGTTCCCGGACAGGAAAGGCCGGGGAGCTGTTTTTT
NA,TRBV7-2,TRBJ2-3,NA,CASSLGLVRTDTQYF,TGTGCCAGCAGCTTAGGACTAGTACGCACAGATACGCAGTATTTT
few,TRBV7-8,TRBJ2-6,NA,CASSLTPGQLGGANVLTF,TGTGCCAGCAGCTTAACGCCAGGGCAACTTGGAGGGGCCAACGTCCTGACTTTC
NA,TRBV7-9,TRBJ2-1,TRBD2,CASSFGTSGGEDEQFF,TGTGCCAGCAGCTTCGGGACTAGCGGGGGGGAGGATGAGCAGTTCTTC
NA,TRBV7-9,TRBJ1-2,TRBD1,CASSLRQGSHYTF,TGTGCCAGCAGCTTAAGACAGGGGAGCCATTACACCTTC
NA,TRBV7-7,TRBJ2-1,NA,CASSLDGTYNEQFF,TGTGCTAGCAGCTTAGACGGTACCTACAATGAGCAGTTCTTC
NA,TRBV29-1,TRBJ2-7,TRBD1,CSVEVGDSPSYEQYF,TGCAGCGTTGAAGTGGGGGACAGCCCCTCCTACGAGCAGTACTTC